The rows below give T cell receptor beta chains drawn from one sample of a study of cytomegalovirus exposure and HLA in healthy donors. Sequencing used immunoSEQ multiplex PCR; TCRdb keeps in-frame clones, though not all of them. The data contain around 150,000 clones, 76% of them singletons. The sequencing input was PBMCs. The receptors come from a male donor in good health and CMV-seronegative. The CDR3 runs from the conserved cysteine through the conserved F or W. A D gene is named only where the DNA matches it firmly. Clone size is stated in some rows and not others, as once, few, many or a class when expanded.

>TRBD1|TRBJ1-2|-|TRBV7-9
CASSLSPWTGVNGYTF
TGTGCCAGCAGCTTAAGCCCATGGACAGGGGTCAATGGCTACACCTTC
>TRBD2|TRBJ2-2|-|TRBV12-5
CASGRTSGSAGELFF
TGTGCTAGTGGCCGGACTAGCGGGAGTGCCGGGGAGCTGTTTTTT
>-|TRBJ1-1|-|TRBV5-1
CASSLLQGGEAFF
TGCGCCAGCAGCTTATTACAGGGTGGGGAAGCTTTCTTT
>TRBD1|TRBJ2-3|-|TRBV11-3
CASKGRGREDTQYF
TGTGCCAGCAAAGGCAGGGGGCGTGAAGATACGCAGTATTTT
>TRBD1|TRBJ2-7|-|TRBV7-8
CASKLSRDRLGEQYF
TGTGCCAGCAAACTAAGTCGGGACAGACTGGGCGAGCAGTACTTC
>-|TRBJ2-7|-|TRBV5-6
CASSLAYEQYF
TGTGCCAGCAGCTTGGCGTACGAGCAGTACTTC
>TRBD2|TRBJ2-1|few|TRBV6-5
CASSSRLAYNEQFF
TGTGCCAGCAGTTCCAGACTAGCTTACAATGAGCAGTTCTTC
>TRBD1|TRBJ2-7|-|TRBV9
CASSGSGTDTYEQYF
TGTGCCAGCAGCGGATCCGGGACAGATACCTACGAGCAGTACTTC
>-|TRBJ2-1|-|TRBV19
CASSILSSRGAGEQFF
TGTGCCAGTAGTATTCTTTCTAGTCGGGGGGCGGGTGAGCAGTTCTTC
>-|TRBJ2-3|-|TRBV2
CASSEEPGDTDTQYF
TGTGCCAGCAGTGAAGAGCCAGGGGACACAGATACGCAGTATTTT